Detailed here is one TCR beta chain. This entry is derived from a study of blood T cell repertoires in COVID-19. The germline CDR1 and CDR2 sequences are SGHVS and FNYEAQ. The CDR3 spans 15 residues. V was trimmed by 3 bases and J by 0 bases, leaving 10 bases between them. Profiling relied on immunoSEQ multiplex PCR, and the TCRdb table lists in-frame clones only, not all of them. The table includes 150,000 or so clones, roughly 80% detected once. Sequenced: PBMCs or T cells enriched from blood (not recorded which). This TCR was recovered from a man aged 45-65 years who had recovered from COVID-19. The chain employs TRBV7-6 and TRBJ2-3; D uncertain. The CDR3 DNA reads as TGTGCCAGCAGCTTCGGAGAGCCTAGCACAGATACGCAGTATTTT. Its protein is CASSFGEPSTDTQYF.